The entry that follows covers one T cell receptor (beta chain) sequence. Its antigen is as yet unknown. A read error is possible here, since a much larger clone lies one base away. TCRdb used MiXCR to reprocess the RACE reads, holding one entry per CDR3 protein. Of about 360,000 distinct CDR3 sequences listed, around 4.8% are singletons. Time point here: patch test 1, 2 weeks after DPC sensitization. This sample's treatment: therapeutic diphenylcyclopropenone sensitization with weekly scalp DPC. The CDR3 runs to 15 residues. Per germline, CDR1 LGHNA and CDR2 YNFKEQ. The data were taken from a study of human T cells and chemical hapten exposure. Study-wide findings and caveats: Expanded TCRs grouped into significantly more large CDR3 similarity clusters than controls produced.

The sample was whole blood, taken in connection with sensitization to the hapten diphenylcyclopropenone (DPC). The TCR comes from a woman aged 45 to 65 with alopecia areata. Some clones in this sample may be carry-over from other donors' samples. V and J are TRBV4-2 and TRBJ2-3, with TRBD1 matching over 8 bases. The CDR3 here is CASSQVDRDTDTHYF. CDR3 sequence (DNA): TGTGCCAGCAGCCAAGTGGACAGGGACACAGATACGCATTATTTT.